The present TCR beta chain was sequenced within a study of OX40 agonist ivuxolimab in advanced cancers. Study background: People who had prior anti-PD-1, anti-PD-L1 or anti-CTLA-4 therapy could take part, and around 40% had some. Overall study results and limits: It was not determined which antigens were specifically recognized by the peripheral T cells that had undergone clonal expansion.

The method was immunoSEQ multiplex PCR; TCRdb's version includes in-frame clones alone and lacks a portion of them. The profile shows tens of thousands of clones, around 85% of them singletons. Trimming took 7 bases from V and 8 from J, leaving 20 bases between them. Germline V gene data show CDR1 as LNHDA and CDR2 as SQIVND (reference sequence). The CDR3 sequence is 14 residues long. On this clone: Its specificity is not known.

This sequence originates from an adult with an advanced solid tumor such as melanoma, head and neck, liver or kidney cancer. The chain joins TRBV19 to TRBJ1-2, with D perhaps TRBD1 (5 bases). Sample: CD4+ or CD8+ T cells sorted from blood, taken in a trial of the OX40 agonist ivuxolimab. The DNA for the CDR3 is TGTGCCAGTAAGTTAGGGGACGGACTGTCAGGCTACACCTTC. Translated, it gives CASKLGDGLSGYTF.